This paragraph covers one TCR beta chain sequence. Methods used by the authors: Cell counts per sample came from amplifying reference gene primers. Measured with immunoSEQ multiplex PCR; TCRdb has only the in-frame clones, and not every one. V, J and clone size were drawn from that table, and D and trimming were deduced from the DNA. The data hold about 380,000 clones, with approximately 77% observed a single time. This sample is drawn from a study of blood T cell repertoires in COVID-19. About the study: Researchers got acute and convalescent COVID-19 samples from the United States, Italy and Spain.

This receptor was identified in a human donor with acute or convalescent COVID-19. The donor label of this sample is uncertain. The sequenced sample was peripheral blood.

CDR3 region: CASSFFSAMVRGVGGYTF. CDR3 DNA: TGTGCCAGCAGTTTCTTTTCGGCGATGGTCAGGGGAGTAGGTGGCTACACCTTC. This chain joins TRBV28 and TRBJ1-2, with a weak D call TRBD1 (6 bases). The CDR3 is 18 amino acids. Trimming shortened V by 3 bases and J by 7 bases, and 27 bases separated the two germline ends. CDR1 and CDR2 from the germline V gene are MDHEN and SYDVKM.